One T cell receptor beta chain is described in this entry. Profiling relied on immunoSEQ multiplex PCR, and the TCRdb table lists in-frame clones only, not all of them. The data show some 70,000 clones, roughly nine tenths seen once. The data originate from a study of T cell clones after liver transplantation. Study at large: A pre-transplant mixed lymphocyte reaction with TCRbeta sequencing defined graft-donor-reactive clones followed in post-transplant blood. Pre-transplant mixed lymphocyte reactions yielded third-party-reactive TCRbeta sequences as comparators for graft-donor-reactive sequences.

This CDR3 region has 16 residues. The V gene lost 0 bases and the J gene lost 2 bases, with 13 bases spanning the gap. In germline, CDR1 is SGHRS, CDR2 YFSETQ. This chain joins TRBV5-1 and TRBJ2-3; unclear D gene. This clonotype was sampled from a human donor who received a liver transplant. Here the sequenced sample was CD4+ T cells from blood, taken before liver transplant. This CDR3 reads CASSLAKLTPTDTQYF. CDR3 DNA: TGCGCCAGCAGCTTGGCCAAGCTGACTCCCACAGATACGCAGTATTTT.